The following is a TCR beta chain sequence with its context. The antigen remains unidentified. The germline V and J ends were trimmed by 0 bases and 5 bases, with 5 bases remaining between them. Germline lookup yields CDR1 MRHNA and CDR2 SNTAGT. The CDR3 contains 13 residues. The data derive from a study of OX40 agonist ivuxolimab in advanced cancers. Overall study: Every 2 weeks, patients received ivuxolimab intravenously, dosed at 0.01 to 10 mg/kg. The study's findings and limits: The work left the antigen specificity of expanded peripheral T cells undetermined. Partial responders dosed at 0.1-3.0 mg/kg displayed clonal expansion ranking among the lowest.

The repertoire was sequenced with immunoSEQ multiplex PCR; TCRdb's copy has only in-frame clones and lacks some. The sample includes approximately 62,000 clones, roughly 86% seen only once; the top ten take roughly 5%. The V gene is TRBV6-4, the J gene TRBJ2-1, with D tentatively TRBD1 (5 bases). The source was CD4+ or CD8+ T cells sorted from blood, collected in a trial of the OX40 agonist ivuxolimab. The sequence was collected from an adult with an advanced solid tumor such as melanoma, head and neck, liver or kidney cancer. CDR3 region: CASSDSDNNEQFF. The CDR3 region has the DNA TGTGCCAGCAGTGACTCGGACAACAATGAGCAGTTCTTC.